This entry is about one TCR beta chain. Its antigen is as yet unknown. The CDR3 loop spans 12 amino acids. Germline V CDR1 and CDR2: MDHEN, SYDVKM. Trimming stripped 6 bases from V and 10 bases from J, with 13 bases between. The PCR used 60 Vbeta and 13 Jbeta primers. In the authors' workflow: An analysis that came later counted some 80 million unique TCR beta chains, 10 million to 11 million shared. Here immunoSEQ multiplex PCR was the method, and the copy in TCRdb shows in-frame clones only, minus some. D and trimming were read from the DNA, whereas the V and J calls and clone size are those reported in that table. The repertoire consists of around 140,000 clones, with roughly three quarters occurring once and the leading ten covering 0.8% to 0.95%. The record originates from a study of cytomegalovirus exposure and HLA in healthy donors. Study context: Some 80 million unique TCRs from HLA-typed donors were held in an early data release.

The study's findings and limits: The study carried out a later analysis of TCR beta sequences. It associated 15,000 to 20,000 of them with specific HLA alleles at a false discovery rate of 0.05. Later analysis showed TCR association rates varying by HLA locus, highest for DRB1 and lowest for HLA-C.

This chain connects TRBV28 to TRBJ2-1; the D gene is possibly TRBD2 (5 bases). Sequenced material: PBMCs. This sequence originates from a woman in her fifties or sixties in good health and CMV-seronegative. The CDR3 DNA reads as TGTGCCAGCAGCCCTCTTTGGAGGGAGCAGTTCTTC. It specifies CASSPLWREQFF.